Described below is a single T cell receptor (beta chain) sequence and its context. These data are taken from a study of shared clonotypes between healthy human individuals. TCRdb's copy holds only in-frame clones and misses some; the assay was immunoSEQ multiplex PCR. The sample lists some 1 million clones, approximately 68% occurring once. The germline V gene has CDR1 MDHEN and CDR2 SYDVKM. After removal of 3 bases from V and 0 bases from J, the junction contained 6 bases not matched to a gene. This CDR3 region has 16 residues. The sample was memory CD4+ T cells sorted from blood. The subset here: CD45RA-negative fraction. The sequence derives from a man between 18 and 35 years old in good health. The rearrangement uses TRBV28 and TRBJ1-1; 8 bases align to TRBD1. The DNA for the CDR3 is TGTGCCAGCAGTTTCCCGCCGGGACAGGTGAACACTGAAGCTTTCTTT. This translates into CASSFPPGQVNTEAFF.